A selection of T cell receptor beta chains follows, all from one sample in a study of shared clonotypes between healthy human individuals. Using immunoSEQ multiplex PCR, the repertoire was profiled, and TCRdb retains in-frame clones only, with some absent. The sample consists of approximately 940,000 clones, 60% to 85% of them appearing once. Sequenced input: memory CD4+ T cells sorted from blood. The receptors originated from a man between 18 and 35 years old in good health. Both conserved end residues are part of each CDR3. Fields, in order: V gene, J gene, D gene, clone size, CDR3 length, CDR3 DNA, CDR3 protein. A D gene is named only where the DNA matches it firmly. The size entry is marked missing in some rows and otherwise reads once, few, many or a size class.

TRBV9	TRBJ2-3	.	.	14	TGTGCCAGCAGCGTAGGGGGGGTCACAGATACGCAGTATTTT	CASSVGGVTDTQYF
TRBV5-1	TRBJ1-6	TRBD1	.	15	TGCGCCAGCAACCCTACAGGGGGTGATAATTCACCCCTCCACTTT	CASNPTGGDNSPLHF
TRBV5-4	TRBJ2-7	.	.	15	TGTGCCAGCAGCTTGGCCGGGACTCCTCCCTACGAGCAGTACTTC	CASSLAGTPPYEQYF
TRBV7-2	TRBJ1-2	.	.	13	TGTGCCAGCAGCTCCAGGGTTAGGGCAGGCTACACCTTC	CASSSRVRAGYTF
TRBV4-3	TRBJ2-1	.	.	15	TGCGCCAGCAGCCAAGATATGACTAGCTACAATGAGCAGTTCTTC	CASSQDMTSYNEQFF
TRBV28	TRBJ2-5	.	.	15	TGTGCCAGCTCCCTGACGGGACGCTTAGAAGAGACCCAGTACTTC	CASSLTGRLEETQYF
TRBV7-3	TRBJ2-7	TRBD1	.	12	TGTGCCAGCAGCATTCCGGGACAGTTCCAGTACTTC	CASSIPGQFQYF
TRBV7-2	TRBJ1-1	.	.	13	TGTGCCAGCAGCGACGGGTTCAGCACTGAAGCTTTCTTT	CASSDGFSTEAFF
TRBV5-1	TRBJ1-1	TRBD1	once	14	TGCGCCAGCAGCTACGACAGGGGTGGCACTGAAGCTTTCTTT	CASSYDRGGTEAFF
TRBV5-6	TRBJ2-6	.	.	15	TGTGCCAGCAGCGTTCAGGGCTTGGGGGCCAACGTCCTGACTTTC	CASSVQGLGANVLTF
TRBV27	TRBJ2-1	.	.	13	TGTGCCAGCCGGACGGTCTCCTACAATGAGCAGTTCTTC	CASRTVSYNEQFF
TRBV5-5	TRBJ1-5	.	once	15	TGTGCCAGCAGCTTGGACTCCAGGGGTGATCAGCCCCAGCATTTT	CASSLDSRGDQPQHF
TRBV9	TRBJ1-3	.	few	14	TGTGCCAGCAGCGTAGACAGGGCTGGAAACACCATATATTTT	CASSVDRAGNTIYF
TRBV5-4	TRBJ1-5	.	few	16	TGTGCCAGCAGCTTGGGGCCCGGGACACCGAATCAGCCCCAGCATTTT	CASSLGPGTPNQPQHF
TRBV27	TRBJ2-5	TRBD2	.	15	TGTGCCAGCAGTTTAAGCCTAGCGGTACAAGAGACCCAGTACTTC	CASSLSLAVQETQYF
TRBV5-8	TRBJ2-7	.	once	15	TGTGCCAGCAGCTTCCGGGGGAGCCTAACCTACGAGCAGTACTTC	CASSFRGSLTYEQYF
TRBV7-2	TRBJ2-3	.	.	13	TGTGCCAGCAGCTTCGGCCATACAGATACGCAGTATTTT	CASSFGHTDTQYF
TRBV7-2	TRBJ1-6	TRBD1	once	14	TGTGCCAGCAGGGGGACAGGGAGGAATTCACCCCTCCACTTT	CASRGTGRNSPLHF
TRBV7-6	TRBJ2-3	TRBD2	.	17	TGTGCCAGCAGCTTATACAGGACTAGCGGGGGGGGAGATACGCAGTATTTT	CASSLYRTSGGGDTQYF
TRBV11-2	TRBJ2-7	TRBD1	.	14	TGTGCCAGCAGCTGGACAGGGAGCTCCTACGAGCAGTACTTC	CASSWTGSSYEQYF
TRBV7-4	TRBJ2-4	.	once	16	TGTGCCAGCAGCTTGTGCTCGAGAATAGCCAAAAACATTCAGTACTTC	CASSLCSRIAKNIQYF
TRBV5-6	TRBJ2-2	.	.	15	TGTGCCAGCAGCGGATGGGACACCACCACCGGGGAGCTGTTTTTT	CASSGWDTTTGELFF
TRBV7-9	TRBJ1-4	TRBD1	.	14	TGTGCCAGCAGCTTTTGGGGACAGAATGAAAAACTGTTTTTT	CASSFWGQNEKLFF
TRBV12-5	TRBJ2-7	TRBD2	many	14	TGTGCTAGTGCCCGACGGCTAGCGGGAGACGAGCAGTACTTC	CASARRLAGDEQYF
TRBV14	TRBJ1-6	TRBD1	.	15	TGTGCCAGCAGCCAAGAGGGACAGCCTAATTCACCCCTCCACTTT	CASSQEGQPNSPLHF
TRBV7-7	TRBJ1-4	TRBD1	.	16	TGTGCTAGCAGCTTACGGGACAGGGGAATGGATGAAAAACTGTTTTTT	CASSLRDRGMDEKLFF
TRBV7-2	TRBJ2-3	TRBD1	.	14	TGTGCCAGCAGCTCCACAGGGGTAAGAGATACGCAGTATTTT	CASSSTGVRDTQYF
TRBV5-1	TRBJ1-2	TRBD1	.	13	TGCGCCAGCAGCTTGGCGACAGGGACTGGCTACACCTTC	CASSLATGTGYTF
TRBV27	TRBJ1-6	TRBD1	.	16	TGTGCCAGCAGTCCTTCCACGGGACAGGGAAATTCACCCCTCCACTTT	CASSPSTGQGNSPLHF
TRBV10-3	TRBJ2-7	.	.	15	TGTGCCATCAGTGATTTGGACAGCGTAGCCTACGAGCAGTACTTC	CAISDLDSVAYEQYF
TRBV19	TRBJ1-5	.	.	14	TGTGCCAGTCGGGGGGGTTATAGCAATCAGCCCCAGCATTTT	CASRGGYSNQPQHF
TRBV28	TRBJ1-2	TRBD1	few	9	TGTGCCGCAGGGGGTGGCTACACCTTC	CAAGGGYTF
TRBV5-1	TRBJ2-7	.	.	11	TGCGCCAGCAGCTTATTAAACGAGCAGTACTTC	CASSLLNEQYF
TRBV7-2	TRBJ2-7	.	few	15	TGTGCCAGCAGCCTCAGGGGACTTCCTTCCTACGAGCAGTACTTC	CASSLRGLPSYEQYF
TRBV7-8	TRBJ2-3	.	.	14	TGTGCCAGCAGCTTAGAGGCGGCGGGAGATACGCAGTATTTT	CASSLEAAGDTQYF
TRBV28	TRBJ2-7	TRBD1	.	14	TGTGCCAGCACCCGACAGGGGAGCTCCTACGAGCAGTACTTC	CASTRQGSSYEQYF
TRBV4-2	TRBJ2-3	.	.	15	TGTGCCAGCAGCCAAGAGTCAATCCGGACAGATACGCAGTATTTT	CASSQESIRTDTQYF
TRBV7-8	TRBJ2-7	.	few	14	TGTGCCAGCAGCCACCGGGACGGAGGGGGCGAGCAGTACTTC	CASSHRDGGGEQYF